This TCR beta chain was identified during a study of shared clonotypes between healthy human individuals. Profiled with immunoSEQ multiplex PCR; TCRdb holds only in-frame clones, not every one. The table records 760,000 or so clones, about 97% of them present only once. Naive CD8 cells were CD45RO-negative, positively selected for CCR7, excluding terminally differentiated effector memory CD45RA+ cells. Germline lookup yields CDR1 LGHNA and CDR2 YSLEER. Trimming took 2 bases from V and 4 from J, leaving 12 bases between them. This CDR3 spans 15 amino acids. Sequenced: naive CD8+ T cells sorted from blood. The chain uses TRBV4-3 and TRBJ1-5; no firm D call. The clonotype originates from a man under 40 in good health. The DNA of the CDR3 is TGCGCCAGCAGCCAACTTTTCGGAAAAAATCAGCCCCAGCATTTT. The encoded protein is CASSQLFGKNQPQHF.